A selection of T cell receptor beta chains follows, all from one sample in a study of response to subunit inactivated influenza vaccine. Via MiXCR, TCRdb re-called the RT-PCR reads, giving one row per CDR3 protein. The repertoire has roughly 710,000 distinct CDR3 sequences, 13% to 15% of them found once; the top ten carry less than 9%. The specimen was PBMCs from blood, collected less than 15 days before vaccination. These receptors all come from a middle-aged man who received an inactivated influenza vaccine. The CDR3 runs from the conserved cysteine through the conserved F or W. Each record gives: V gene, J gene, D gene, clone size, CDR3 protein, CDR3 DNA. A D gene is named only where the DNA matches it firmly. Size is stated for part of the rows, as once, few or many counts, or as a class when the clone is expanded.

TRBV18,TRBJ2-4,-,few,CASSPAGTGGIQYF,TGTGCCAGCTCACCGGCGGGGACCGGGGGCATTCAGTACTTC
TRBV14,TRBJ2-3,TRBD1,few,CASSQVGQGSTDTQYF,TGTGCCAGCAGCCAAGTTGGACAGGGGAGCACAGATACGCAGTATTTT
TRBV9,TRBJ1-6,-,-,CASSVEGAPTENSPLHF,TGTGCCAGCAGCGTAGAAGGAGCCCCCACGGAGAATTCACCCCTCCACTTT
TRBV4-2,TRBJ2-1,-,many,CASSQGRTWGIGNEQFF,TGTGCCAGCAGCCAGGGTCGTACTTGGGGTATTGGCAATGAGCAGTTCTTC
TRBV4-1,TRBJ1-1,TRBD1,-,CASSHLTGGGTEAFF,TGCGCCAGCAGCCACCTTACAGGGGGTGGGACTGAAGCTTTCTTT
TRBV11-2,TRBJ2-1,TRBD1,many,CASSLGSRGWQFF,TGTGCCAGCAGCTTAGGAAGCAGGGGGTGGCAGTTCTTC
TRBV6-1,TRBJ2-3,TRBD2,few,CASSRTSGRVLLDTQYF,TGTGCCAGCAGTCGGACTAGCGGGAGAGTTCTCTTAGATACGCAGTATTTT
TRBV28,TRBJ2-2,TRBD1,many,CASSRTGGRITGELFF,TGTGCCAGCAGTCGGACAGGGGGCCGGATCACCGGGGAGCTGTTTTTT
TRBV5-6,TRBJ2-1,-,few,CASSSQGGGEQFF,TGTGCCAGCAGCTCGCAGGGGGGAGGGGAGCAGTTCTTC
TRBV20-1,TRBJ2-5,TRBD1,-,CSADRDQETQYF,TGCAGTGCGGACAGGGACCAAGAGACCCAGTACTTC
TRBV20-1,TRBJ2-7,TRBD1,-,CSASVPGQGFYEQYF,TGCAGTGCTAGTGTTCCCGGACAGGGCTTTTACGAGCAGTACTTC
TRBV4-3,TRBJ2-3,TRBD2,-,CASSQGTGTSSDTQYF,TGCGCCAGCAGCCAGGGAACCGGGACTAGTTCAGATACGCAGTATTTT
TRBV28,TRBJ2-6,-,many,CASKVTGGANVLTF,TGTGCCAGCAAGGTGACGGGAGGGGCCAACGTCCTGACTTTC
TRBV7-8,TRBJ2-5,TRBD1,few,CASSLGTGVGETQYF,TGTGCCAGCAGCTTAGGGACAGGGGTTGGAGAGACCCAGTACTTC
TRBV5-1,TRBJ2-5,-,many,CASSLANYMETQYF,TGCGCCAGCAGCTTGGCCAACTATATGGAGACCCAGTACTTC
TRBV3-1,TRBJ1-3,-,many,CASSQGRLTGNTIYF,TGTGCCAGCAGCCAAGGCCGACTTACTGGAAACACCATATATTTT
TRBV7-2,TRBJ2-7,-,-,CASSSPGESYEQYF,TGTGCCAGCAGCTCCCCCGGGGAGTCCTACGAGCAGTACTTC
TRBV29-1,TRBJ1-1,TRBD1,-,CSATDRAYTEAFF,TGCAGCGCCACGGACAGGGCTTACACTGAAGCTTTCTTT
TRBV7-2,TRBJ2-3,-,many,CASSSPTGSTDTQYF,TGTGCCAGCAGCTCCCCGACAGGTAGCACAGATACGCAGTATTTT
TRBV28,TRBJ1-1,TRBD1,many,CASSLGQVTEAFF,TGTGCCAGCAGTCTGGGACAGGTCACTGAAGCTTTCTTT
TRBV11-2,TRBJ2-7,-,-,CASSSTRAYEQYF,TGTGCCAGCAGCTCTACCCGGGCCTACGAGCAGTACTTC
TRBV12-3/TRBV12-4,TRBJ1-5,-,few,CASSLIGVSNQPQHF,TGTGCCAGCAGTTTAATCGGGGTTAGCAATCAGCCCCAGCATTTT
TRBV7-9,TRBJ2-7,-,many,CASSPVGSRYEQYF,TGTGCCAGCAGCCCCGTAGGTAGCCGGTACGAGCAGTACTTC
TRBV4-2,TRBJ2-3,TRBD2,few,CASSQSGGADSTDTQYF,TGTGCCAGCAGCCAGAGCGGGGGGGCAGATAGCACAGATACGCAGTATTTT
TRBV9,TRBJ2-6,-,-,CASSLWGTDSGANVLTF,TGTGCCAGCAGCCTCTGGGGCACTGACTCTGGGGCCAACGTCCTGACTTTC
TRBV28,TRBJ2-7,-,many,CASSLSVGAYEQYF,TGTGCCAGCAGTTTATCTGTGGGCGCCTACGAGCAGTACTTC
TRBV7-2,TRBJ2-1,TRBD1,-,CASSLVAGGRETQFF,TGTGCCAGCAGCTTAGTGGCAGGGGGACGAGAGACCCAGTTCTTC
TRBV30,TRBJ1-5,-,-,CAWSLGRFLVPQHF,TGTGCCTGGAGTCTAGGACGGTTTCTCGTGCCCCAGCATTTT
TRBV28,TRBJ2-7,TRBD2,-,CASSLWAGGTGEQYF,TGTGCCAGCAGTTTATGGGCGGGGGGGACTGGAGAGCAGTACTTC